Presented here are 27 T cell receptor beta chains from one specimen sequenced in a study of blood T cell repertoires in COVID-19. Using immunoSEQ multiplex PCR, the repertoire was profiled, and TCRdb retains in-frame clones only, with some absent. The sample contains fewer than 70,000 clones, 70% to 85% of which appear only once. The sample consisted of peripheral blood. The source of these receptors is an older woman with acute or convalescent COVID-19.

This sequence joins TRBV6-1 and TRBJ2-3; 7 positions agree with TRBD2. The CDR3 consists of 16 residues. CDR1 MNHNS and CDR2 SASEGT come from the germline V gene. Unmatched junction bases numbered 5, after V lost 2 bases and J lost 0 bases. The CDR3 protein is CASSERGGRSTDTQYF. The CDR3 DNA reads as TGTGCCAGCAGTGAACGAGGCGGGAGAAGCACAGATACGCAGTATTTT.

The rearrangement uses TRBV3-1 (or the pseudogene TRBV3-2) and TRBJ2-7, with 10 bases lining up with TRBD2. The germline V gene encodes CDR1 LGHDT and CDR2 YNNKEL (reference sequence). V dropped 2 bases and J dropped 5; count of bases not matched to a gene: 3. The length of the CDR3 is 14 residues. The CDR3 protein is CASSQRLAGDEQYF. The CDR3 DNA is TGTGCCAGCAGCCAACGGCTAGCGGGGGACGAGCAGTACTTC.

The V call is TRBV11-2, the J call TRBJ2-3, with 10 bases lining up with TRBD2. Unmatched junction bases numbered 4, after V lost 4 bases and J lost 0 bases. The CDR3 has 16 residues. In germline, CDR1 is SGHAT, CDR2 FQNNGV. In DNA, the CDR3 is TGTGCCAGCAGCTCGCTAGCGGGGGCTAGCACAGATACGCAGTATTTT. As protein: CASSSLAGASTDTQYF.

The CDR3 nucleotides are TGCGCCAGCTTCGGAGGGACAGGGGGGACTCTGAGGACTGAAGCTTTCTTT. Amino acid sequence: CASFGGTGGTLRTEAFF. The chain has TRBV5-1 and TRBJ1-1, with TRBD1 matching 11 bases. J was trimmed by 5 bases and V by 7 bases; bases with no gene match: 16. This CDR3 has 17 residues. CDR1 and CDR2 (germline): SGHRS, YFSETQ. The full variable domain, completed using reference TRBV5-1 and TRBJ1-1, is KAGVTQTPRYLIKTRGQQVTLSCSPISGHRSVSWYQQTPGQGLQFLFEYFSETQRNKGNFPGRFSGRQFSNSRSEMNVSTLELGDSALYLCASFGGTGGTLRTEAFFGQGTRLTVV.

V and J are TRBV10-1 and TRBJ2-1; 8 positions match TRBD2. Trimming took 5 bases from V and 1 from J; bases not matched to a gene: 10. Germline lookup yields CDR1 WNHNN and CDR2 SYGVQD (reference sequence). The CDR3 has 17 amino acids. In nucleotides, the CDR3 is TGCGCCAGCAGTCCAACCGGTAGCGGGGAGTCCTACAATGAGCAGTTCTTC. It specifies CASSPTGSGESYNEQFF.

This clone was picked up one time. The chain joins TRBV10-2 to TRBJ1-2; 7 bases match TRBD1. CDR1 is WSHSY and CDR2 is SAAADI in the germline V gene. CDR3 length equals 14 residues. V was pared by 3 bases and J by 8 bases, with 9 bases of the junction left unmatched. The CDR3 DNA is TGCGCCAGCAGTGACCAGGACAGGAGTGGAGGCTACACCTTC. This gives the protein CASSDQDRSGGYTF.

In this sample, this clone turned up once. The rearrangement joins TRBV6-5 to TRBJ1-1; perhaps TRBD1 as D (5 bases). CDR1 and CDR2 (germline): MNHEY, SVGAGI. The CDR3 totals 15 residues. V was clipped by 8 bases and J by 4 bases, with 20 bases between them. The CDR3 sequence is CASASSRLRGTEAFF. Written as DNA, the CDR3 is TGTGCCAGCGCCAGTAGCCGACTTAGGGGCACTGAAGCTTTCTTT.

The chain is built from TRBV30 and TRBJ1-4; no definite D call. V was shortened by 4 bases and J by 4 bases, with 7 bases between the two germline ends. This CDR3 comprises 12 residues. Germline assignment: CDR1 GTSNPN and CDR2 SVGIG (reference sequence). The CDR3: CAWTKNNEKLFF. The CDR3 DNA is TGTGCCTGGACTAAGAATAATGAAAAACTGTTTTTT.

This clone was counted a single time. The chain uses TRBV4-1 and TRBJ1-2, with 7 positions matching TRBD1. V shed 0 bases and J 0 bases; nucleotides not matched to a gene: 1. The germline V gene has CDR1 MGHRA and CDR2 YSYEKL. The CDR3 is 15 amino acids. The CDR3 DNA reads as TGCGCCAGCAGCCAAGAAGGGACAGCTAACTATGGCTACACCTTC. It codes for CASSQEGTANYGYTF.

The rearrangement joins TRBV6-1 to TRBJ1-4; D ambiguous. Germline lookup yields CDR1 MNHNS and CDR2 SASEGT. V was clipped by 1 base and J by 4 bases, with 10 bases between them. This CDR3 spans 15 amino acids. This CDR3 reads CASSEVPQYNEKLFF. In DNA, the CDR3 is TGTGCCAGCAGTGAAGTACCACAGTATAATGAAAAACTGTTTTTT.

The chain joins TRBV18 to TRBJ1-5; tentative D call: TRBD1 (5 bases). From germline, CDR1 is KGHSH and CDR2 LQKENI. CDR3 size: 15 residues. The V end was cut by 4 bases, the J end by 3 bases, with 13 bases between. CDR3 region: CASSLDQGFNQPQHF. The CDR3 region has the DNA TGTGCCAGCTCACTCGACCAGGGCTTCAATCAGCCCCAGCATTTT.

The V gene is TRBV5-1, the J gene TRBJ2-7; the D gene is possibly TRBD2 (6 bases). CDR1 is SGHRS and CDR2 is YFSETQ in the germline V gene. Trimming pared 4 bases from V and 5 bases from J, leaving 19 bases between. This CDR3 contains 15 residues. CDR3 amino acids: CASSPGGWGRNEQYF. CDR3 nucleotides: TGCGCCAGCAGCCCCGGAGGGTGGGGTAGGAACGAGCAGTACTTC.

This chain connects TRBV18 to TRBJ2-5; 9 nucleotides agree with TRBD2. CDR1 and CDR2 (germline): KGHSH, LQKENI. CDR3 length equals 16 residues. The trim removed 1 base at V and 1 base at J, leaving 4 bases unmatched. CDR3 DNA: TGTGCCAGCTCACCACTAGCGGGGGATTTCCAAGAGACCCAGTACTTC. Protein sequence: CASSPLAGDFQETQYF.

DNA of the CDR3: TGTGCCAGTAGGGGACAGGGGGAGGCAGATACGCAGTATTTT. This gives the protein CASRGQGEADTQYF. The chain combines TRBV19 with TRBJ2-3, with TRBD1 identical over 11 bases. CDR3 length: 14 residues. Germline V gives CDR1 LNHDA, CDR2 SQIVND (reference sequence). Trimming took 6 bases from V and 4 from J; bases not matched to a gene: 3.

The rearrangement joins TRBV5-4 to TRBJ1-1; D uncertain. This CDR3 comprises 13 residues. The germline V and J ends were trimmed by 1 base and 11 bases, with 15 bases remaining between them. Looked up from germline, CDR1 is SGHNT and CDR2 is YYREEE (reference sequence). CDR3 nucleotide sequence: TGTGCCAGCAGCTTGAAATCGGTTGGGCAGGCTTTCTTT. It yields the protein CASSLKSVGQAFF.

V gene TRBV30 combines with J gene TRBJ2-2, with D perhaps matching TRBD2 (6 bases). The CDR3 contains 13 residues. Germline V lookup: CDR1 GTSNPN, CDR2 SVGIG (reference sequence). Trimming removed 5 bases at V and 1 base at J, with 8 bases between. The CDR3 spells CAWWGGNTGELFF. CDR3 nucleotide sequence: TGTGCCTGGTGGGGAGGGAACACCGGGGAGCTGTTTTTT.

The count of this clone is one. V is TRBV7-9 and J is TRBJ1-6; TRBD1 matches 7 bases. This CDR3 spans 15 amino acids. J lost 7 bases, V lost 3 bases, and 6 bases had no gene match. Per the germline V gene, CDR1 is SEHNR and CDR2 is FQNEAQ (reference sequence). Here the CDR3 DNA reads TGTGCCAGCAGCTTCGGACAGGTGTGGAATTCACCCCTCCACTTT. As protein: CASSFGQVWNSPLHF.

The V gene is TRBV5-1, the J gene TRBJ2-5, with 11 positions matching TRBD1. CDR1 and CDR2 from the germline V gene are SGHRS and YFSETQ. CDR3 size: 15 residues. Trimming cost V 6 bases and J 5 bases; bases outside gene matches: 9. CDR3 loop: CASTPGTGGFETQYF. As DNA, the CDR3 is TGCGCCAGCACCCCAGGGACAGGGGGTTTTGAGACCCAGTACTTC. The full variable domain, with the rest looked up from reference TRBV5-1 and TRBJ2-5, is KAGVTQTPRYLIKTRGQQVTLSCSPISGHRSVSWYQQTPGQGLQFLFEYFSETQRNKGNFPGRFSGRQFSNSRSEMNVSTLELGDSALYLCASTPGTGGFETQYFGPGTRLLVL.

The chain links TRBV7-9 to TRBJ1-1; the D gene is possibly TRBD1 (5 bases). Trimming removed 4 bases at V and 4 bases at J, with 10 bases between. This CDR3 spans 13 amino acids. Per germline, CDR1 SEHNR and CDR2 FQNEAQ (reference sequence). The CDR3 region has the DNA TGTGCCAGCAGCTACCAAACAGGCACTGAAGCTTTCTTT. Translated: CASSYQTGTEAFF.

The rearrangement links TRBV30 to TRBJ2-2, with a tentative D call TRBD2 (6 bases). This CDR3 is 13 amino acids long. Germline V gene data show CDR1 as GTSNPN and CDR2 as SVGIG (reference sequence). Trimming cost V 3 bases and J 5 bases, with 10 bases left between them. The CDR3 DNA follows: TGTGCCTGGAGGTGGGGGAGGACCGGGGAGCTGTTTTTT. Protein: CAWRWGRTGELFF.

As regards this clone: The junction differs from germline at one of its ends, possibly a read error. This sequence joins TRBV29-1 and TRBJ1-2; 7 nucleotides align to TRBD1. The germline gives CDR1 SQVTM, CDR2 ANQGSEA. The CDR3 contains 11 residues. CDR3 bases: TGCAGCGCCATCCGACAGGGAAGAATGTCCTTC. It yields the protein CSAIRQGRMSF.

This chain uses TRBV19 with TRBJ1-2, with D unresolved. The CDR3 spans 12 residues. Per germline, CDR1 LNHDA and CDR2 SQIVND (reference sequence). The germline V and J ends were trimmed by 5 bases and 8 bases, with 12 bases remaining between them. For the CDR3, the DNA is TGTGCCAGTAGTTTGACACCCTCGGGCTACACCTTC. Translating it yields CASSLTPSGYTF.

This clone was picked up a small number of times. The rearrangement uses TRBV11-2 and TRBJ1-1; TRBD1 is a possible D gene (6 bases). The germline V and J ends were trimmed by 4 bases and 1 base, with 7 bases remaining between them. The germline gives CDR1 SGHAT, CDR2 FQNNGV. The CDR3 covers 13 residues. The CDR3 spells CASSSQGNTEAFF. The CDR3 nucleotides read TGTGCCAGCAGCTCACAGGGGAACACTGAAGCTTTCTTT.

Only a few counts were recorded for this clone. The CDR3 sequence: CASGDRGPEAFF. In DNA form, the CDR3 reads TGTGCCAGTGGGGACAGGGGGCCTGAAGCTTTCTTT. This rearrangement joins TRBV3-1 (or the pseudogene TRBV3-2) to TRBJ1-1, with TRBD1 matching over 12 bases. CDR1 and CDR2 (germline): LGHDT, YNNKEL (reference sequence). Losses at the gene ends were 9 bases for V and 6 bases for J; bases not matched to a gene: 2. This CDR3 region has 12 residues.

The chain couples TRBV18 to TRBJ1-6; TRBD1 matches 9 bases. V shed 2 bases and J 7 bases; nucleotides not matched to a gene: 21. CDR1 and CDR2 from the germline V gene are KGHSH and LQKENI. The CDR3 runs 21 residues. CDR3 residues: CASSPIGVGQGPTVPNSPLHF. Here the CDR3 DNA reads TGTGCCAGCTCACCAATAGGGGTTGGACAGGGGCCGACGGTTCCCAATTCACCCCTCCACTTT.

This clone was detected a few times. This chain links TRBV11-2 with TRBJ1-1; D not certain. Between the trimmed V and J ends, which lost 0 bases and 5 bases, there was a span of 10 bases. The CDR3 sequence is 14 residues long. The germline CDR1 and CDR2 sequences are SGHAT and FQNNGV. DNA of the CDR3: TGTGCCAGCAGCTTAGAACCCTCGGGGACTGAAGCTTTCTTT. Protein sequence: CASSLEPSGTEAFF. Combining the CDR3 with reference TRBV11-2 and TRBJ1-1 gives the whole variable domain EAGVAQSPRYKIIEKRQSVAFWCNPISGHATLYWYQQILGQGPKLLIQFQNNGVVDDSQLPKDRFSAERLKGVDSTLKIQPAKLEDSAVYLCASSLEPSGTEAFFGQGTRLTVV.

This sequence joins TRBV10-1 and TRBJ2-1; 9 bases line up with TRBD1. CDR1 is WNHNN and CDR2 is SYGVQD in the germline V gene (reference sequence). CDR3 length: 14 amino acids. Trimming took 7 bases from V and 5 from J; bases not matched to a gene: 6. CDR3 sequence (DNA): TGCGCCAGCACCCGGGGACAGGGTAACAATGAGCAGTTCTTC. This encodes CASTRGQGNNEQFF.